The 2 T cell receptor beta chains in this list originate from one sample, sequenced in a study of blood T cell repertoires in COVID-19. TCRdb's table, derived via immunoSEQ multiplex PCR, lists solely in-frame clones and lacks some. The sample consists of about 180,000 clones, around nine tenths of them appearing once. Material: peripheral blood. Receptor source: a woman in her seventies with COVID-19, enrolled during active disease.

This rearrangement joins TRBV4-3 to TRBJ2-1; tentative D call: TRBD1 (6 bases). CDR1 is LGHNA and CDR2 is YSLEER in the germline V gene. The CDR3 is 16 amino acids. Trimming stripped 0 bases from V and 6 bases from J, with 15 bases between. The CDR3 protein is CASSQDTRGRGNEQFF. DNA of the CDR3: TGCGCCAGCAGCCAAGATACCAGGGGACGGGGCAATGAGCAGTTCTTC.

This rearrangement joins TRBV2 to TRBJ2-3; 8 bases are shared with TRBD2. The CDR3 has 14 amino acids. Germline V gives CDR1 SNHLY, CDR2 FYNNEI. The J segment lost 7 bases and the V segment lost 8 bases, leaving 11 bases of the junction unmatched. CDR3 DNA: TGTGCCAGCGGGAATAGCGGGGTCGATTATACGCAGTATTTT. Translating gives CASGNSGVDYTQYF. The entire variable domain, with the rest obtained from reference TRBV2 and TRBJ2-3, is as follows: EPEVTQTPSHQVTQMGQEVILRCVPISNHLYFYWYRQILGQKVEFLVSFYNNEISEKSEIFDDQFSVERPDGSNFTLKIRSTKLEDSAMYFCASGNSGVDYTQYFGPGTRLTVL.